This T cell receptor (beta chain) was identified during a study of T cells expressing NK-cell markers. Study information: Source material for TCR beta repertoires consisted of sorted CD3+CD56+NKG2C+, CD3+CD56+NKG2C- and CD3+CD56-NKG2C+ T cells. Of eight sequenced donors, seven were HCMV-seropositive and one HCMV-seronegative.

TCRdb re-called the 5' RACE reads and gives one entry per CDR3 protein, without DNA. Recorded for this sample: tens of thousands of distinct CDR3 sequences. Germline V lookup: CDR1 DFQATT, CDR2 SNEGSKA (reference sequence). The CDR3 runs 14 residues. Sequencing used blood T cells: a sorted CD56 or NKG2C T cell subset, CD4+ or CD8+ T cells, or bulk PBMC T cells (not recorded which). V usage is TRBV20-1 and J usage is TRBJ1-5; without DNA, the TCRdb call of TRBD1 cannot be checked. This clonotype was obtained from a woman between 18 and 70 years old in good health. CDR3 in amino acids: CSGRQGLGNQPQHF.